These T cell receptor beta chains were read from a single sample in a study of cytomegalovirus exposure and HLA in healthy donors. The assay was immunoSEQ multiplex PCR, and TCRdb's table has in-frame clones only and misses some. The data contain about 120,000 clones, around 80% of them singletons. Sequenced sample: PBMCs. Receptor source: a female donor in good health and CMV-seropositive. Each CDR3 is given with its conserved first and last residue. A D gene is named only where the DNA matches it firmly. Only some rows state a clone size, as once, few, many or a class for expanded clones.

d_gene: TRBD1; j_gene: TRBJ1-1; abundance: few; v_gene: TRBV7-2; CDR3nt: TGTGCCAGCAGCGGGTACCCTTTGGAGGGGGCGAACACTGAAGCTTTCTTT; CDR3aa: CASSGYPLEGANTEAFF
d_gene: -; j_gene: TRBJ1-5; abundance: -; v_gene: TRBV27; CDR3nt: TGTGCCAGCAGTACCCGAGGCAATCAGCCCCAGCATTTT; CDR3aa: CASSTRGNQPQHF
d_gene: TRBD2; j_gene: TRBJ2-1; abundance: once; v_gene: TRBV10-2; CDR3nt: TGCGCCAGCAGTCCCTGGGGGACTAACCTTAACCCTGAGCAGTTCTTC; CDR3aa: CASSPWGTNLNPEQFF
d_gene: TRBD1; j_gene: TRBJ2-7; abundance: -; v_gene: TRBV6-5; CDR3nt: TGTGCCAGCAGGCGCGACCCGCGGACAGGGTACGAGCAGTACTTC; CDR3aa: CASRRDPRTGYEQYF
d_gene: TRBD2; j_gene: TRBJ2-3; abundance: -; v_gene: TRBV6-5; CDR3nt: TGTGCCAGCAGTTACAACCTAGCGGGGGGGCTGAATACGCAGTATTTT; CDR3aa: CASSYNLAGGLNTQYF
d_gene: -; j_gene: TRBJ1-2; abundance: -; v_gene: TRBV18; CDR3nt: TGTGCCAGCTCACCACGGGAACAGGTGATCTATGGCTACACCTTC; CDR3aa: CASSPREQVIYGYTF
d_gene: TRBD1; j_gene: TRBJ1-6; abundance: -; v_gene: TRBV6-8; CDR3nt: TGTGCCAGCAGTCCCGACAGACAGGGACGGTATTCACCCCTCCACTTT; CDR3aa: CASSPDRQGRYSPLHF
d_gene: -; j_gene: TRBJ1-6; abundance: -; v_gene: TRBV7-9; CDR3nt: TGTGCCAGCAGCCCCGAACAGGGTGGGGCACCCCTCCACTTT; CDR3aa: CASSPEQGGAPLHF
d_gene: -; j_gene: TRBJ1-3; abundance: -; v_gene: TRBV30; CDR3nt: TGTGCCTGGACACTTCTCGGAAACACCATATATTTT; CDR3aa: CAWTLLGNTIYF
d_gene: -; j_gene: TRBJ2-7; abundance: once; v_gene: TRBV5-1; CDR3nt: TGCGCCAGCAGTCCCTCAGGTGCCTCCTACGAGCAGTACTTC; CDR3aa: CASSPSGASYEQYF
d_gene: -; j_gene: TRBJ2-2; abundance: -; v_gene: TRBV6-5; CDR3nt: TGTGCCAGCAGTTACGAGTCACCCGGGGCCGGGGAGCTGTTTTTT; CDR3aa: CASSYESPGAGELFF
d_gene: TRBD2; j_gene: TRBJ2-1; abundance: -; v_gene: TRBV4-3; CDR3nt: TGCGCCAGCAGCCAGCCGGGACTAGCGGGGGGGCTGTACAATGAGCAGTTCTTC; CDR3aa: CASSQPGLAGGLYNEQFF
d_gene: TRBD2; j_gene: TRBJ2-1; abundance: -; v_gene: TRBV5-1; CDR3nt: TGCGCCAGCAGCTTGGGACTAGCGGGGGCTTGGGATGAGCAGTTCTTC; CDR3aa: CASSLGLAGAWDEQFF
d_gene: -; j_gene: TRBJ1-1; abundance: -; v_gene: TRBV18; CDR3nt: TGTGCCAGCTCACCAATGACAGCGAACACTGAAGCTTTCTTT; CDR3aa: CASSPMTANTEAFF
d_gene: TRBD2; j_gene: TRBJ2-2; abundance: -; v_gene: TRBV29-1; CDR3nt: TGCAGCGTTAGCCCCCTAGCGGGGGGTGACACCGGGGAGCTGTTTTTT; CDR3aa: CSVSPLAGGDTGELFF
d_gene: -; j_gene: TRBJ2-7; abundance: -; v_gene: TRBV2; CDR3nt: TGTGCCAGCAGTCCCCGCTACGAGCAGTACTTC; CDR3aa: CASSPRYEQYF